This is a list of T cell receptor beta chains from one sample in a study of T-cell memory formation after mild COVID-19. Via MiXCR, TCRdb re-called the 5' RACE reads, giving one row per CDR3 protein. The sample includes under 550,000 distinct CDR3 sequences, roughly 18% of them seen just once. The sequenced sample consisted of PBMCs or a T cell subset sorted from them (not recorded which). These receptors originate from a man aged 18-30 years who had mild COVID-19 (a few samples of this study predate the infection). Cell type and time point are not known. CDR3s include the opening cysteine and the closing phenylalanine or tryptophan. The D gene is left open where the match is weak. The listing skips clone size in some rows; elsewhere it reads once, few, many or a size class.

CDR3 protein: CATSAGRVTDTQYF
CDR3 DNA: TGTGCCACCAGTGCTGGCAGGGTGACAGATACGCAGTATTTT
D gene: .
V gene: TRBV24-1
clone size: few
J gene: TRBJ2-3

CDR3 protein: CASIPQEKETQYF
CDR3 DNA: TGTGCCAGCATCCCCCAGGAAAAAGAGACCCAGTACTTC
D gene: .
V gene: TRBV7-3
clone size: .
J gene: TRBJ2-5

CDR3 protein: CASSTNPGEGPTHGYTF
CDR3 DNA: TGCGCCAGCAGCACCAATCCAGGGGAGGGACCCACCCATGGCTACACCTTC
D gene: .
V gene: TRBV5-1
clone size: few
J gene: TRBJ1-2

CDR3 protein: CASSQDLAGGDEQYF
CDR3 DNA: TGTGCCAGCAGCCAAGATCTTGCAGGGGGCGACGAGCAGTACTTC
D gene: TRBD1
V gene: TRBV3-1
clone size: .
J gene: TRBJ2-7

CDR3 protein: CSARAPRENSPLHF
CDR3 DNA: TGCAGTGCTAGAGCCCCCAGAGAGAATTCACCCCTCCACTTT
D gene: .
V gene: TRBV20-1
clone size: few
J gene: TRBJ1-6

CDR3 protein: CASSEGGRETQYF
CDR3 DNA: TGTGCCAGCAGCGAGGGAGGGAGGGAAACGCAGTATTTT
D gene: TRBD2
V gene: TRBV9
clone size: many
J gene: TRBJ2-3

CDR3 protein: CASSYTGDLRGTQYF
CDR3 DNA: TGTGCCAGCAGTTACACAGGGGACTTAAGGGGGACCCAGTACTTC
D gene: .
V gene: TRBV6-6
clone size: few
J gene: TRBJ2-5

CDR3 protein: CASSLPPGQLSPQETQYF
CDR3 DNA: TGTGCCAGCAGCTTACCGCCGGGACAGCTATCCCCACAAGAGACCCAGTACTTC
D gene: TRBD1
V gene: TRBV11-2
clone size: .
J gene: TRBJ2-5

CDR3 protein: CASSQDHGGAYGYTF
CDR3 DNA: TGTGCCAGCAGCCAGGATCACGGGGGAGCCTATGGCTACACCTTC
D gene: .
V gene: TRBV4-2
clone size: .
J gene: TRBJ1-2

CDR3 protein: CSADPTSGGSYEQYF
CDR3 DNA: TGCAGTGCTGACCCTACTAGCGGGGGATCGTACGAGCAGTACTTC
D gene: TRBD2
V gene: TRBV20-1
clone size: .
J gene: TRBJ2-7

CDR3 protein: CASSQDPGGSGNTIYF
CDR3 DNA: TGCGCCAGCAGCCAAGATCCTGGTGGCTCTGGAAACACCATATATTTT
D gene: .
V gene: TRBV4-3
clone size: .
J gene: TRBJ1-3

CDR3 protein: CAETGGETQYF
CDR3 DNA: TGTGCCGAGACGGGAGGAGAGACCCAGTACTTC
D gene: TRBD2
V gene: TRBV7-2
clone size: few
J gene: TRBJ2-5

CDR3 protein: CASSYDTLNTEAFF
CDR3 DNA: TGTGCCAGCAGCTACGACACACTGAACACTGAAGCTTTCTTT
D gene: .
V gene: TRBV3-1
clone size: few
J gene: TRBJ1-1

CDR3 protein: CASSSRGQGGSYNEQFF
CDR3 DNA: TGTGCCAGCAGCTCCAGGGGACAGGGAGGCTCCTACAATGAGCAGTTCTTC
D gene: TRBD1
V gene: TRBV7-8
clone size: many
J gene: TRBJ2-1

CDR3 protein: CASSLVGTNTEAFF
CDR3 DNA: TGCGCCAGCAGCTTGGTGGGGACCAACACTGAAGCTTTCTTT
D gene: .
V gene: TRBV5-1
clone size: .
J gene: TRBJ1-1

CDR3 protein: CAISGETVPWGETQYF
CDR3 DNA: TGTGCCATTTCAGGGGAGACAGTGCCATGGGGAGAGACCCAGTACTTC
D gene: .
V gene: TRBV6-2/TRBV6-3
clone size: .
J gene: TRBJ2-5

CDR3 protein: CASSQEGDRAETQYF
CDR3 DNA: TGCGCCAGCAGCCAAGAGGGGGACAGGGCGGAGACCCAGTACTTC
D gene: TRBD1
V gene: TRBV4-3
clone size: .
J gene: TRBJ2-5

CDR3 protein: CASSPRRVSGNTIYF
CDR3 DNA: TGTGCCAGCAGCCCCCGACGGGTCTCTGGAAACACCATATATTTT
D gene: .
V gene: TRBV9
clone size: few
J gene: TRBJ1-3

CDR3 protein: CASASKVYNEQFF
CDR3 DNA: TGCGCCAGCGCTTCCAAGGTTTACAATGAGCAGTTCTTC
D gene: .
V gene: TRBV5-1
clone size: .
J gene: TRBJ2-1

CDR3 protein: CASRDAGQYSYEQYF
CDR3 DNA: TGTGCCAGCCGCGACGCCGGACAGTACTCCTACGAGCAGTACTTC
D gene: .
V gene: TRBV5-4
clone size: .
J gene: TRBJ2-7

CDR3 protein: CASSLVLGGTEAFF
CDR3 DNA: TGTGCCAGCAGCTTAGTTCTCGGTGGCACTGAAGCTTTCTTT
D gene: .
V gene: TRBV7-6
clone size: .
J gene: TRBJ1-1

CDR3 protein: CASSPEPGRRTDTQYF
CDR3 DNA: TGCGCCAGCAGCCCGGAACCAGGCCGGAGGACAGATACGCAGTATTTT
D gene: .
V gene: TRBV4-3
clone size: .
J gene: TRBJ2-3

CDR3 protein: CASSQEPVAGFAYNEQFF
CDR3 DNA: TGCGCCAGCAGCCAAGAACCTGTAGCGGGGTTCGCATACAATGAGCAGTTCTTC
D gene: TRBD2
V gene: TRBV4-1
clone size: .
J gene: TRBJ2-1